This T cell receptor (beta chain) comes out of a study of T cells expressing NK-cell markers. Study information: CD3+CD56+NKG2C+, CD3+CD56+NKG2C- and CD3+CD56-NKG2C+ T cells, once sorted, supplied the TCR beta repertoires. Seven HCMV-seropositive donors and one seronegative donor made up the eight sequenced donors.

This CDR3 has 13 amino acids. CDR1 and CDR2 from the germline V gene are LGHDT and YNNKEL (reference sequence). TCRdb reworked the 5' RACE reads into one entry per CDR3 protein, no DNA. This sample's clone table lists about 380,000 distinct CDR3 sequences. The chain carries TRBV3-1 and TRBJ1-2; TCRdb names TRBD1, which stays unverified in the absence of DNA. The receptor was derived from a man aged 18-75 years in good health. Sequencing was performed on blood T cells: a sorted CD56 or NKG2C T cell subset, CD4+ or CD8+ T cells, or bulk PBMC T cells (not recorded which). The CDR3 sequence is CASTQKGTYGYTF.